What follows are 32 T cell receptor beta chains derived from one specimen sequenced in a study of T cell clusters in autoimmune cytopenias (dated by TCRdb to the late 2010s). The sequencing machine was an Illumina MiSeq. TRB rearrangements were amplified by multiplex PCR following a touch-down protocol, with the TRB-A and TRB-B primer pools mixed in one tube. Once TCRdb had reprocessed the reads, it stored one entry per CDR3 protein sequence and supplied no DNA. The table held for this sample gives about 6,100 distinct CDR3 sequences. The ten largest make up around 6.2% of the sample. For each sample, TRB amplification used approximately 230 ng of peripheral blood genomic DNA, equal to some 37,000 genome equivalents. The same data also went into a second study, on T cell repertoires in aging, cancer and after chemotherapy.

The sequencing input was peripheral blood. Receptor source: a human donor in good health.

The chain has TRBV6-4 and TRBJ2-3; TCRdb indicates TRBD1, and absent DNA this call remains unverified. The length of the CDR3 is 13 residues. The V gene's germline CDR1 is MRHNA and CDR2 SNTAGT. The CDR3 loop is CASSPLAGGTQYF.

Its frequency marks this clonotype as medium-sized. The V gene is TRBV6-1, the J gene TRBJ2-6; no DNA is available, so the TRBD1 call from TCRdb remains unchecked. CDR3 length equals 16 residues. Germline-derived CDR1 and CDR2 are MNHNS and SASEGT. The CDR3 spells CASSEATGVGANVLTF.

The chain couples TRBV6-5 to TRBJ1-3; TCRdb's D gene call, TRBD1, goes unchecked for lack of DNA. The CDR3 spans 15 residues. The V gene's germline CDR1 is MNHEY and CDR2 SVGAGI. The CDR3 sequence: CASSKGQGAGNTIYF.

The chain recombines TRBV5-8 with TRBJ2-7; the D call of TRBD1 rests on TCRdb alone, since no DNA is present to check it. Germline V CDR1 and CDR2: SGHTS, YDEGEE. The CDR3 is 13 amino acids. The CDR3 reads CASSLTGDYEQYF.

V usage is TRBV24-1 and J usage is TRBJ1-4; the D call from TCRdb, TRBD1, cannot be confirmed without DNA. The CDR3 loop spans 13 amino acids. CDR1 KGHDR and CDR2 SFDVKD come from the germline V gene. The CDR3 loop is CATSDGGGEKLFF.

This chain connects TRBV5-5 to TRBJ2-1; absent DNA, TCRdb's TRBD1 call cannot be checked. The CDR3 runs to 12 residues. Germline assignment: CDR1 SGHKS and CDR2 YYEKEE (reference sequence). This CDR3 is CASSHARGEQFF.

This rearrangement joins TRBV7-2 to TRBJ1-4. The germline V gene has CDR1 SGHTA and CDR2 FQGNSA. The CDR3 loop spans 15 amino acids. CDR3 protein: CASSLVYKPDEKLFF.

The rearrangement links TRBV18 to TRBJ2-7. CDR1 is KGHSH and CDR2 is LQKENI in the germline V gene. The CDR3 is 13 residues long. The CDR3 sequence is CASSTGISYEQYF.

The rearrangement uses TRBV4-2 and TRBJ2-2. The CDR3 is made up of 15 amino acids. Germline CDR1 LGHNA, CDR2 YNFKEQ. The CDR3 loop reads CASSQEAANTGELFF.

J is TRBJ2-1 and V is TRBV6-2 or TRBV6-3; the D gene TCRdb calls, TRBD2, cannot be checked with no DNA. This CDR3 has 12 amino acids. CDR1 is MNHEY, CDR2 SVGEGT, per germline. CDR3 protein: CASRSSGGGKFF.

This rearrangement joins TRBV7-2 to TRBJ2-2. CDR1 and CDR2 from the germline V gene are SGHTA and FQGNSA. The CDR3 runs 15 residues. The CDR3 loop reads CASSRTDANTGELFF.

This clonotype is medium-sized by frequency. J is TRBJ2-5 and V is TRBV27. This CDR3 region has 17 residues. Germline CDR1 reads MNHEY; CDR2 reads SMNVEV (reference sequence). The CDR3 here is CASSRLDKKNRPETQYF.

This clonotype is deemed medium-sized by its frequency. This sequence joins TRBV6-6 and TRBJ1-2; TCRdb calls TRBD1, which cannot be checked without DNA. The CDR3 contains 12 residues. The germline V gene has CDR1 MNHNY and CDR2 SVGAGI (reference sequence). The CDR3 spells CASSIETGGYTF.

This chain links TRBV12-3 or TRBV12-4 with TRBJ2-7; the D gene TCRdb calls, TRBD2, cannot be checked with no DNA. The CDR3 loop spans 15 amino acids. This chain's CDR3 is CASAEGLRLNYEQYF.

Measured by frequency, this clonotype is medium-sized. The J gene is TRBJ2-5, the V gene TRBV6-6; TCRdb designates TRBD1, a call that cannot be tested without DNA. The CDR3 covers 14 residues. Germline V lookup: CDR1 MNHNY, CDR2 SVGAGI (reference sequence). CDR3: CASMGAGGSETQYF.

This clonotype registers medium-sized by frequency. CDR3 loop: CASSMVFGGGTDTQYF. The chain joins TRBV19 to TRBJ2-3; lacking DNA, the TRBD2 call made by TCRdb goes unchecked. CDR3 length equals 16 residues. Germline V gene sequence: CDR1 LNHDA, CDR2 SQIVND (reference sequence).

This rearrangement joins TRBV30 to TRBJ2-7; the TRBD1 assignment by TCRdb is unverifiable without DNA. From germline, CDR1 is GTSNPN and CDR2 SVGIG (reference sequence). The CDR3 has 13 amino acids. CDR3: CAWGPGVGYEQYF.

In terms of frequency, this clonotype is medium-sized. The J gene is TRBJ1-3, the V gene TRBV18. The V gene's germline CDR1 is KGHSH and CDR2 LQKENI. CDR3 length: 15 amino acids. CDR3 region: CASSRTESSGNTIYF.

The CDR3 loop is CASRDSGYEQYF. The J gene is TRBJ2-7, the V gene TRBV4-3; TCRdb lists TRBD2, though no DNA is available to test this call. The CDR3 length is 12 residues. The germline CDR1 and CDR2 sequences are LGHNA and YSLEER.

This chain uses TRBV18 with TRBJ1-2; no DNA is available, so the TRBD1 call from TCRdb remains unchecked. Germline-derived CDR1 and CDR2 are KGHSH and LQKENI. This CDR3 is 14 amino acids long. The CDR3 region is CASNRDRGDYGYTF.

The chain joins TRBV12-3 or TRBV12-4 to TRBJ1-2. This CDR3 region has 14 residues. The chain's CDR3 is CASSLESRGNGYTF.

The V and J genes are TRBV20-1 and TRBJ1-3. CDR1 is DFQATT, CDR2 SNEGSKA, per germline (reference sequence). The CDR3 is 12 amino acids. CDR3 amino acids: CSASPSGNTIYF.

This chain joins TRBV7-2 and TRBJ1-5. The CDR3 is 14 residues long. Germline CDR1 and CDR2: SGHTA and FQGNSA. This chain's CDR3 is CASSLAHSDQPQHF.

The gene calls are TRBV5-1 and TRBJ2-7; as DNA is missing, the TRBD1 call by TCRdb cannot be tested. Germline V lookup: CDR1 SGHRS, CDR2 YFSETQ. The CDR3 covers 15 residues. The CDR3 loop is CASSLARDRGGEQYF.

The rearrangement uses TRBV7-9 and TRBJ1-2; as DNA is missing, the TRBD1 call by TCRdb cannot be tested. The germline V gene encodes CDR1 SEHNR and CDR2 FQNEAQ (reference sequence). CDR3 length: 13 residues. CDR3 sequence reads: CASSSGQGDGYTF.

This clonotype counts as medium-sized (0.01 to 0.1%) by frequency. The chain has TRBV29-1 and TRBJ1-1. There are 12 residues in the CDR3. CDR1 and CDR2 from the germline V gene are SQVTM and ANQGSEA. CDR3: CSVEAEGTEAFF. Looking up the rest from reference TRBV29-1 and TRBJ1-1 gives the full variable domain: SAVISQKPSRDICQRGTSLTIQCQVDSQVTMMFWYRQQPGQSLTLIATANQGSEATYESGFVIDKFPISRPNLTFSTLTVSNMSPEDSSIYLCSVEAEGTEAFFGQGTRLTVV.

This clonotype is called medium-sized based on its frequency. The CDR3 loop reads CAWSLRTGYNEKLFF. This sequence joins TRBV30 and TRBJ1-4; TCRdb's D call of TRBD1 is untestable without DNA. In germline, CDR1 is GTSNPN, CDR2 SVGIG (reference sequence). This CDR3 is built from 15 residues.

The chain has TRBV12-3 or TRBV12-4 and TRBJ2-7. CDR3 size: 11 residues. The chain's CDR3 is CASRGLYEQYF.

This clonotype counts as medium-sized (0.01 to 0.1%) by frequency. The chain carries TRBV7-6 and TRBJ2-5; TCRdb lists TRBD2, though no DNA is available to test this call. In germline, CDR1 is SGHVS, CDR2 FNYEAQ. The CDR3 totals 15 residues. This CDR3 reads CASSLNVGLATVIHF.

The genes are TRBV7-2 and TRBJ1-6; TCRdb's D gene call, TRBD1, goes unchecked for lack of DNA. The CDR3 sequence is 15 residues long. Germline loops: CDR1 SGHTA, CDR2 FQGNSA. CDR3 residues: CASSLAPRNNSPLHF.

This rearrangement joins TRBV19 to TRBJ2-1; the D call of TRBD2 rests on TCRdb alone, since no DNA is present to check it. This CDR3 is built from 14 residues. Germline V gives CDR1 LNHDA, CDR2 SQIVND (reference sequence). The CDR3 loop reads CASSIAGGINEQFF. Looking up the rest from reference TRBV19 and TRBJ2-1 gives the full variable domain: DGGITQSPKYLFRKEGQNVTLSCEQNLNHDAMYWYRQDPGQGLRLIYYSQIVNDFQKGDIAEGYSVSREKKESFPLTVTSAQKNPTAFYLCASSIAGGINEQFFGPGTRLTVL.

This clonotype is called medium-sized based on its frequency. The V gene is TRBV6-1, the J gene TRBJ2-1; TCRdb indicates TRBD2, and absent DNA this call remains unverified. CDR1 is MNHNS, CDR2 SASEGT, per germline. CDR3 length: 15 residues. The CDR3 reads CASSEVAGGRNEQFF.